One and the same sample provided the 5 T cell receptor beta chains below, sequenced in a study of cytomegalovirus exposure and HLA in healthy donors. The method was immunoSEQ multiplex PCR; TCRdb's version includes in-frame clones alone and lacks a portion of them. The data contain fewer than 200,000 clones, 84% of them singletons. The source material was PBMCs. The receptors were gathered from a woman between 18 and 29 years old in good health and CMV-seropositive.

This clone was detected only once. The chain carries TRBV9 and TRBJ2-2, with 12 bases that match TRBD2. This CDR3 is built from 16 residues. Germline values: CDR1 SGDLS, CDR2 YYNGEE. V lost 2 bases, J lost 6 bases, and 5 bases stayed unmatched. DNA of the CDR3: TGTGCCAGCAGCGTCCTCCTAGCGGGGGGGCCCGGGGAGCTGTTTTTT. Amino acids: CASSVLLAGGPGELFF.

V gene TRBV6-6 combines with J gene TRBJ1-5; 7 bases fit TRBD1. Germline V gene sequence: CDR1 MNHNY, CDR2 SVGAGI (reference sequence). The CDR3 is made up of 15 amino acids. Trimming took 2 bases from V and 1 from J; bases not matched to a gene: 2. The CDR3 DNA is TGTGCCAGCAGTTACGAGGGGGCAAGCAATCAGCCCCAGCATTTT. Its translation: CASSYEGASNQPQHF.

This clone was detected only a few times. The chain combines TRBV19 with TRBJ1-6; tentatively, D is TRBD1 (6 bases). CDR3 length equals 14 residues. With 6 bases removed from V and 10 bases from J, the gap between germline ends came to 16 bases. CDR1 LNHDA and CDR2 SQIVND come from the germline V gene (reference sequence). The DNA for the CDR3 is TGTGCCAGTAGCGGGGGGACGGGGGCATCACCCCTCCACTTT. It specifies CASSGGTGASPLHF.

V and J are TRBV6-1 and TRBJ2-3; 7 bases agree with TRBD2. The CDR3 is 16 residues long. With V trimmed by 2 bases and J by 4 bases, 9 bases remained unmatched. Germline lookup yields CDR1 MNHNS and CDR2 SASEGT. In nucleotides, the CDR3 is TGTGCCAGCAGTGAATTAGGGACTACGGGCGCAGATACGCAGTATTTT. It is translated as CASSELGTTGADTQYF.

The chain links TRBV5-1 to TRBJ2-7; D may be TRBD2 (6 bases). Germline CDR1 and CDR2: SGHRS and YFSETQ. Trimming took off 5 bases at V and 2 bases at J, with 11 bases between the two ends. CDR3 length: 13 residues. CDR3 DNA: TGCGCCAGCAGTAAGCGGGTTGCCTACGAGCAGTACTTC. It is translated as CASSKRVAYEQYF.